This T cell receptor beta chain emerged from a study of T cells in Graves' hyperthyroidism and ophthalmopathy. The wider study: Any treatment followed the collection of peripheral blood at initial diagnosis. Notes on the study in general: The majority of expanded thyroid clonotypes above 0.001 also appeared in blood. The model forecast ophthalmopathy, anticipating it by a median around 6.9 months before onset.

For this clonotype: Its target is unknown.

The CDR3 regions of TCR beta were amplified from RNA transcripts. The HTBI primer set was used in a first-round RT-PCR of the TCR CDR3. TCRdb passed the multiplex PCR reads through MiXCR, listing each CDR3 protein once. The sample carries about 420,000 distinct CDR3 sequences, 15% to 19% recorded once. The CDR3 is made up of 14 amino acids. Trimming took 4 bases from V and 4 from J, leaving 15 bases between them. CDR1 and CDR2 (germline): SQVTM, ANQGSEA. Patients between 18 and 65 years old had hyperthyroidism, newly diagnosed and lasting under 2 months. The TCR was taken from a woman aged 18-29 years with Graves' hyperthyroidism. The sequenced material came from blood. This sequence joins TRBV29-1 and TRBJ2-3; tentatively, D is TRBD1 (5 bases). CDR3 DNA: TGCAGCGTTGGGCCAGGGTTTTCACCAGATACGCAGTATTTT. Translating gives CSVGPGFSPDTQYF.